This T cell receptor beta chain was documented in a study of blood T cell repertoires in COVID-19. Study as a whole: Acute and convalescent COVID-19 specimens originated in the United States, Italy and Spain. Sample material is recorded as cDNA or gDNA derived from T cells, B-cell-depleted T cells, or PBMCs.

Seattle patients were enrolled during active infection and followed longitudinally. Repertoires were generated with immunoSEQ multiplex PCR, while TCRdb's copy carries only in-frame clones and drops some. The table lists over 200,000 clones, about 91% of them singletons. The CDR3 covers 10 residues. V dropped 6 bases and J dropped 6 bases, with 8 bases sitting between them. Germline CDR1 is SQVTM and CDR2 is ANQGSEA. Sequenced: peripheral blood. This rearrangement joins TRBV29-1 to TRBJ2-5; D ambiguous. The receptor's source is a person in their late teens or twenties with COVID-19, enrolled during active disease. The CDR3 here is CSVATKTQYF. CDR3 nucleotides: TGCAGCGTGGCCACGAAGACCCAGTACTTC.